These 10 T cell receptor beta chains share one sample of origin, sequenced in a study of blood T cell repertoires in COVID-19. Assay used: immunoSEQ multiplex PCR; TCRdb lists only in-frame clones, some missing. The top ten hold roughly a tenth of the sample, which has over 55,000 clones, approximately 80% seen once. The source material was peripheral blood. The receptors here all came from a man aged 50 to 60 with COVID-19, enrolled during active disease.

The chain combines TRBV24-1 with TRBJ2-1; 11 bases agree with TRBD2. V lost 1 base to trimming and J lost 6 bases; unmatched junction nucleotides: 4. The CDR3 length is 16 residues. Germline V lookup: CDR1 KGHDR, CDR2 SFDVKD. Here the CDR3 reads CATSDFTSGRGNEQFF. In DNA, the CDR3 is TGTGCCACCAGTGATTTTACTAGCGGGAGAGGCAATGAGCAGTTCTTC.

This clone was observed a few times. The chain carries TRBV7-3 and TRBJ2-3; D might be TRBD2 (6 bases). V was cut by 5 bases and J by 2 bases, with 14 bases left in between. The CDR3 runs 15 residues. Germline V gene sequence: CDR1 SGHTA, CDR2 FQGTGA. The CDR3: CASSRAGGLTDTQYF. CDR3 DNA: TGTGCCAGCAGCCGAGCGGGCGGCCTCACAGATACGCAGTATTTT.

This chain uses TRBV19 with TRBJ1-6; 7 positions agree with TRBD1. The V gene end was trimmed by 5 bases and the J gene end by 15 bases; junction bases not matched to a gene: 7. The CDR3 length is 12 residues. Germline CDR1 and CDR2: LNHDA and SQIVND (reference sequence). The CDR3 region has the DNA TGTGCCAGTAGTGTGACAGGGTCGAACCTCCACTTT. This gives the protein CASSVTGSNLHF.

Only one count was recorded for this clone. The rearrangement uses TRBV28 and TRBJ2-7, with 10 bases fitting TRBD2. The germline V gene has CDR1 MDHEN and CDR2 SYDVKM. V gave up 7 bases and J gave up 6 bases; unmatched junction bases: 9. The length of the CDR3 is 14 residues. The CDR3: CASTPSGRELEQYF. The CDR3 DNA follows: TGTGCCAGCACACCGAGCGGGAGGGAACTCGAGCAGTACTTC.

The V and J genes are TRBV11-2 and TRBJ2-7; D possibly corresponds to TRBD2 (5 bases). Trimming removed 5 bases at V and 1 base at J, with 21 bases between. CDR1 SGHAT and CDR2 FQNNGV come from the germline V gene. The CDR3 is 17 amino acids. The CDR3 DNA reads TGTGCCAGCAGCCCCCTGGGTTTTGCGGGTGGATCCTACGAGCAGTACTTC. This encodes CASSPLGFAGGSYEQYF.

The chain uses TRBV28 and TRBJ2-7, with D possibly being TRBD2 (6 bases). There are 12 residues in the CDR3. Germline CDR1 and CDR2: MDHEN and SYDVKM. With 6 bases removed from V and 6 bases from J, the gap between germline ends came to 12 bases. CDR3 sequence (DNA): TGTGCCAGCAGGCGGCGGGGTCCCGAGCAGTACTTC. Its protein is CASRRRGPEQYF.

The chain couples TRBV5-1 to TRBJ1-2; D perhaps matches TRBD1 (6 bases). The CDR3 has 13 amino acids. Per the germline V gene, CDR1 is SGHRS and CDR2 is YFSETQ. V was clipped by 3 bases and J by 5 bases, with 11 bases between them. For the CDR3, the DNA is TGCGCCAGCAGCTCCGCGGACAGATATGGCTACACCTTC. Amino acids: CASSSADRYGYTF.

The CDR3 loop is CARHSTWQEGNYGYTF. The CDR3 DNA is TGTGCCAGACACTCGACTTGGCAGGAGGGAAACTATGGCTACACCTTC. The chain recombines TRBV25-1 with TRBJ1-2; D remains unclear. CDR1 MGHDK and CDR2 SYGVNS come from the germline V gene. This CDR3 has 16 residues. The V end lost 9 bases, the J end lost 2 bases, and 22 bases lay between the germline ends.

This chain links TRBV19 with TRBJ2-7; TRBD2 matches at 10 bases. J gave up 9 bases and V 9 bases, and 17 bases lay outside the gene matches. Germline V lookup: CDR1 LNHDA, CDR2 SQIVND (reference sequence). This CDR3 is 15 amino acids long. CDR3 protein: CASGSPGLADVGQYF. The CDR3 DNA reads TGTGCCAGCGGTTCCCCCGGACTAGCGGACGTGGGGCAGTACTTC.

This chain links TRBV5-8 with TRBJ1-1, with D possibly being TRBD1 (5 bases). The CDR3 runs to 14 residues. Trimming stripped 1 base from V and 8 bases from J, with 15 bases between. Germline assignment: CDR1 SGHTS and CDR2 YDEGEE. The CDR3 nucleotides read TGTGCCAGCAGCTTGCTCCAGGGTGGTAACGAAGCTTTCTTT. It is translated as CASSLLQGGNEAFF.